The 14 T cell receptor beta chains in this list originate from one sample, sequenced in a study of cytomegalovirus exposure and HLA in healthy donors. 60 Vbeta and 13 Jbeta primers were used in PCR. The protocol was immunoSEQ multiplex PCR, while the TCRdb copy is restricted to in-frame clones and leaves out a portion. Counted here are 100,000 to 120,000 clones, about three quarters occurring once; the ten biggest clones make up over 2.5%. The sequencing sample was made of PBMCs. Receptors were obtained from a woman in her sixties in good health and CMV-seropositive.

The CDR3 region is CASSPRPRTGGGNQPQHF. In DNA, the CDR3 is TGTGCCAGCTCACCGAGGCCGCGGACAGGGGGTGGCAATCAGCCCCAGCATTTT. V gene TRBV18 combines with J gene TRBJ1-5; 10 positions agree with TRBD1. The J segment lost 2 bases and the V segment lost 3 bases, leaving 10 bases of the junction unmatched. The CDR3 runs 18 residues. From germline, CDR1 is KGHSH and CDR2 LQKENI. Complete variable domain (other parts from reference TRBV18 and TRBJ1-5): NAGVMQNPRHLVRRRGQEARLRCSPMKGHSHVYWYRQLPEEGLKFMVYLQKENIIDESGMPKERFSAEFPKEGPSILRIQQVVRGDSAAYFCASSPRPRTGGGNQPQHFGDGTRLSIL.

The chain recombines TRBV4-1 with TRBJ1-3, with D possibly being TRBD1 (6 bases). Per germline, CDR1 MGHRA and CDR2 YSYEKL. V dropped 2 bases and J dropped 0 bases, with 14 bases sitting between them. This CDR3 comprises 17 residues. CDR3: CASSQNPGQISGNTIYF. The CDR3 nucleotides are TGCGCCAGCAGCCAAAACCCGGGACAAATCTCTGGAAACACCATATATTTT.

This clone was counted between two and nine times. The chain has TRBV5-4 and TRBJ1-1; D is perhaps TRBD1 (5 bases). V dropped 2 bases and J dropped 13 bases, with 15 bases sitting between them. CDR3 length: 12 amino acids. Germline CDR1 reads SGHNT; CDR2 reads YYREEE (reference sequence). The CDR3, as DNA: TGTGCCAGCAGCTTAGACGGGGGGTTGGATTTCTTT. Protein: CASSLDGGLDFF.

This clone was seen a handful of times. This chain links TRBV28 with TRBJ1-5; D might be TRBD1 (6 bases). The V and J ends lost 6 bases and 4 bases respectively, with 13 bases between them. Germline-derived CDR1 and CDR2 are MDHEN and SYDVKM. CDR3 length: 14 residues. The CDR3 reads CASSQGTVNQPQHF. For the CDR3, the DNA is TGTGCCAGCAGCCAGGGGACCGTGAATCAGCCCCAGCATTTT.

The sample holds one count of this clone. The chain carries TRBV6-1 and TRBJ2-5; 7 bases are shared with TRBD1. The tail of the sequence fits TRBJ2-7 better, so the J call may be wrong. The CDR3 has 15 amino acids. CDR1 and CDR2 (germline): MNHNS, SASEGT. The CDR3 loop is CASSGVTGAYYEQYF. CDR3 DNA sequence: TGTGCCAGCAGTGGTGTCACAGGGGCCTACTACGAGCAGTACTTC.

The sample holds one count of this clone. This rearrangement joins TRBV7-9 to TRBJ2-7; 11 nucleotides align to TRBD2. Trimming at V came to 4 bases and at J to 4 bases, leaving 3 bases not matched to a gene. The germline CDR1 and CDR2 sequences are SEHNR and FQNEAQ (reference sequence). There are 14 residues in the CDR3. The CDR3 DNA follows: TGTGCCAGCAGCTGGGGGACTAGCGGTTACGAGCAGTACTTC. This encodes CASSWGTSGYEQYF.

The V call is TRBV13, the J call TRBJ2-3, with TRBD1 matching 10 bases. The length of the CDR3 is 15 residues. The V gene's germline CDR1 is PRHDT and CDR2 FYEKMQ (reference sequence). J lost 3 bases, V lost 3 bases, and 3 bases had no gene match. CDR3 sequence reads: CASSFPGQGTDTQYF. As DNA, the CDR3 is TGTGCCAGCAGCTTTCCGGGACAGGGGACAGATACGCAGTATTTT.

The chain uses TRBV28 and TRBJ2-3; 9 bases are a match to TRBD1. Germline-derived CDR1 and CDR2 are MDHEN and SYDVKM. V lost 5 bases, J lost 4 bases, and 7 bases stayed unmatched. This CDR3 has 15 amino acids. CDR3 loop: CASSTPGQGADTQYF. The DNA for the CDR3 is TGTGCCAGCAGTACGCCGGGACAGGGCGCAGATACGCAGTATTTT.

The J gene is TRBJ1-2, the V gene TRBV25-1; 7 bases map to TRBD1. This CDR3 is 14 amino acids long. Germline CDR1 MGHDK, CDR2 SYGVNS. Losses at the gene ends were 4 bases for V and 0 bases for J; bases not matched to a gene: 2. DNA of the CDR3: TGTGCCAGCAGTGGACAGGGTTCTAACTATGGCTACACCTTC. The encoded protein is CASSGQGSNYGYTF.

Here the CDR3 reads CASSQDVAGALEQYF. The CDR3 nucleotides read TGCGCCAGCAGCCAAGACGTAGCGGGAGCACTCGAGCAGTACTTC. The V gene is TRBV4-1, the J gene TRBJ2-7; 9 nucleotides match TRBD2. Germline V lookup: CDR1 MGHRA, CDR2 YSYEKL. V lost 0 bases and J lost 6; bases outside the gene matches: 6. The CDR3 length is 15 residues.

This chain connects TRBV5-1 to TRBJ2-5; 7 nucleotides match TRBD2. The last part of the DNA fits TRBJ2-7 better; the J call may be wrong. The CDR3 sequence is 14 residues long. Germline V CDR1 and CDR2: SGHRS, YFSETQ. CDR3 amino acids: CASSLVAGVYEQYF. The CDR3 DNA sequence: TGCGCCAGCAGCTTGGTGGCGGGAGTCTACGAGCAGTACTTC.

The chain employs TRBV7-2 and TRBJ2-1; perhaps TRBD1 as D (6 bases). V shed 2 bases and J shed 2 bases, with 10 bases lying between them. The germline V gene encodes CDR1 SGHTA and CDR2 FQGNSA. The CDR3 has 15 residues. In DNA, the CDR3 is TGTGCCAGCAGCTTAACGGACAGTCCCTACAATGAGCAGTTCTTC. Amino acids: CASSLTDSPYNEQFF. The variable domain in full, completed from reference TRBV7-2 and TRBJ2-1, reads GAGVSQSPSNKVTEKGKDVELRCDPISGHTALYWYRQSLGQGLEFLIYFQGNSAPDKSGLPSDRFSAERTGGSVSTLTIQRTQQEDSAVYLCASSLTDSPYNEQFFGPGTRLTVL.

This chain links TRBV9 with TRBJ2-5; perhaps TRBD2 as D (5 bases). The ends were cut back, 0 bases at V and 5 bases at J, with 11 bases in the middle. Germline CDR1 SGDLS, CDR2 YYNGEE. The CDR3 length is 14 residues. For the CDR3, the DNA is TGTGCCAGCAGCGTAGGACTATCTTCCGAGACCCAGTACTTC. Amino acids: CASSVGLSSETQYF.

This chain uses TRBV5-1 with TRBJ1-3; TRBD1 aligns across 7 bases. Losses at the gene ends were 1 base for V and 4 bases for J; bases not matched to a gene: 2. The CDR3 loop spans 14 amino acids. Germline V CDR1 and CDR2: SGHRS, YFSETQ. This CDR3 is CASSLSTGGNTIYF. CDR3 DNA: TGCGCCAGCAGCTTGTCGACAGGGGGAAACACCATATATTTT.